This note documents a single T cell receptor beta chain sequence. These data originate in a study of blood T cell repertoires in COVID-19. Measured with immunoSEQ multiplex PCR; TCRdb has only the in-frame clones, and not every one. The sample includes about 140,000 clones, about nine tenths seen only once; the top ten take about 10%. From germline, CDR1 is KGHDR and CDR2 SFDVKD. V shed 3 bases, J shed 3 bases, and the junction held 2 bases outside the gene matches. CDR3 size: 16 residues. The V call is TRBV24-1, the J call TRBJ2-3; 13 bases line up with TRBD2. Sequencing was performed on PBMCs or T cells enriched from blood (not recorded which). This receptor was taken from a man in his fifties or sixties who had recovered from COVID-19. The CDR3 here is CATSDRTSGGTDTQYF. CDR3 nucleotide sequence: TGTGCCACCAGTGATCGGACTAGCGGGGGAACAGATACGCAGTATTTT.